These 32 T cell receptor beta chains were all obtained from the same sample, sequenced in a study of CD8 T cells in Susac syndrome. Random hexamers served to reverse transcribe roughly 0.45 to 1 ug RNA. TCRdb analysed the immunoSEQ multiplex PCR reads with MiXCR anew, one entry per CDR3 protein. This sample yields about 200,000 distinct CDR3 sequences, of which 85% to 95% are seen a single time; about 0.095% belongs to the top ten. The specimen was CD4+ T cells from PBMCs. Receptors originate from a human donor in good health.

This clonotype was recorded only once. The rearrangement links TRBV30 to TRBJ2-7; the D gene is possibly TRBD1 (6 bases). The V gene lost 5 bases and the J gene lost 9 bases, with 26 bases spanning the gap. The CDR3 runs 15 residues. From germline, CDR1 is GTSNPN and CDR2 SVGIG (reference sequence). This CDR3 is CAWSSDRPSSSVQYV. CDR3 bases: TGTGCCTGGTCATCAGACAGGCCATCTTCGTCAGTGCAGTACGTC.

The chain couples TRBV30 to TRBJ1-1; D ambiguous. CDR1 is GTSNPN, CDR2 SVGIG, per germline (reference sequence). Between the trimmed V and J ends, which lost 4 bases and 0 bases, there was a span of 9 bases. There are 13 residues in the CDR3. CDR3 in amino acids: CAWKGGLNTEAFF. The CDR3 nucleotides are TGTGCCTGGAAGGGCGGATTGAACACTGAAGCTTTCTTT. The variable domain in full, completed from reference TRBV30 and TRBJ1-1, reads SQTIHQWPATLVQPVGSPLSLECTVEGTSNPNLYWYRQAAGRGLQLLFYSVGIGQISSEVPQNLSASRPQDRQFILSSKKLLLSDSGFYLCAWKGGLNTEAFFGQGTRLTVV.

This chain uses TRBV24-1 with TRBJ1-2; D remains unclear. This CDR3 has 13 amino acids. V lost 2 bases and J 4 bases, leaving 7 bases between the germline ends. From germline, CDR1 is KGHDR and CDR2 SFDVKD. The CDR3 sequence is CATSDSTSYGYTF. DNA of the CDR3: TGTGCCACCAGTGATTCGACATCCTATGGCTACACCTTC.

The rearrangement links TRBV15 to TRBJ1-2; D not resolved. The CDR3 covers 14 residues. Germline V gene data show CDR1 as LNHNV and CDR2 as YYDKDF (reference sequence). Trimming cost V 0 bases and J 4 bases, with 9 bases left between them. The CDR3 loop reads CATSRDSQLYGYTF. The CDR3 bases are TGTGCCACCAGCAGAGATTCACAGCTCTATGGCTACACCTTC.

The CDR3 reads CSAREVYRAGAAYGYTF. CDR3 sequence (DNA): TGCAGTGCTAGAGAAGTTTACCGGGCAGGGGCCGCCTATGGCTACACCTTC. V is TRBV20-1 and J is TRBJ1-2; tentative D call: TRBD1 (6 bases). CDR1 DFQATT and CDR2 SNEGSKA come from the germline V gene (reference sequence). V lost 0 bases and J 4 bases, leaving 21 bases between the germline ends. CDR3 length: 17 amino acids.

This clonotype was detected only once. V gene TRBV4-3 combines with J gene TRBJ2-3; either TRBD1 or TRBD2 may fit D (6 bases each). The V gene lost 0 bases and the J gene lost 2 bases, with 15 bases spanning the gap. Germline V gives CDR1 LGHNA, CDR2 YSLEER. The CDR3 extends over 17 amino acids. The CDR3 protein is CASSQDLVGGNTDTQYF. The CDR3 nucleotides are TGCGCCAGCAGCCAAGATCTAGTCGGGGGCAACACAGATACGCAGTATTTT.

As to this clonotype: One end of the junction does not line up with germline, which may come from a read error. Here the CDR3 reads CASSPRTSVVHF. Here the CDR3 DNA reads TGTGCCAGCAGCCCCCGGACGTCTGTGGTTCATTTT. The chain couples TRBV12-3 or TRBV12-4 to TRBJ1-3; D is uncertain. The CDR3 consists of 12 residues.

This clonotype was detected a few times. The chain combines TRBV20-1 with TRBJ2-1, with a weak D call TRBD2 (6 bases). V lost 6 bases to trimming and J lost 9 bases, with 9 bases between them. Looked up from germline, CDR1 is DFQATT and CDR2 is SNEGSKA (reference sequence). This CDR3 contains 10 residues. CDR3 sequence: CSARLGEQFF. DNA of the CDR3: TGCAGTGCCCGACTAGGTGAGCAGTTCTTC.

The DNA for the CDR3 is TGCAGTGCTAGTAAGGCACGCACAGATACGCAGTATTTT. Translated, it gives CSASKARTDTQYF. The genes are TRBV20-1 and TRBJ2-3; D remains unclear. From germline, CDR1 is DFQATT and CDR2 SNEGSKA (reference sequence). V lost 3 bases, J lost 1 base, and 8 bases lay in between. The CDR3 has 13 residues.

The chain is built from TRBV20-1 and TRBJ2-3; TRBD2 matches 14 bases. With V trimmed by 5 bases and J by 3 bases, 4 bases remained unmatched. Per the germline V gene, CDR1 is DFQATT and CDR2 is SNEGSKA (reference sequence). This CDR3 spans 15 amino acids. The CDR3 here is CSAPRLAGGTDTQYF. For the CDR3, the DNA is TGCAGTGCTCCGAGACTAGCGGGAGGGACAGATACGCAGTATTTT.

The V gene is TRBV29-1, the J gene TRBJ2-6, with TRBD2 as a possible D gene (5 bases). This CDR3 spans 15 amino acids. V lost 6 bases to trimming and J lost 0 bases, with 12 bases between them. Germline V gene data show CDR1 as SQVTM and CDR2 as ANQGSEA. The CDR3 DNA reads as TGCAGCGTAGGCGGGCTCATCTCTGGGGCCAACGTCCTGACTTTC. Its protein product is CSVGGLISGANVLTF. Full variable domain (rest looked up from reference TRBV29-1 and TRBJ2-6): SAVISQKPSRDICQRGTSLTIQCQVDSQVTMMFWYRQQPGQSLTLIATANQGSEATYESGFVIDKFPISRPNLTFSTLTVSNMSPEDSSIYLCSVGGLISGANVLTFGAGSRLTVL.

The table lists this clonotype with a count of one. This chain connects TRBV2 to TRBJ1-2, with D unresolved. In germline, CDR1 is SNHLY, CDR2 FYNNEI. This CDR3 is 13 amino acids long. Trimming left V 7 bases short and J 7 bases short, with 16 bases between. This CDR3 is CASTSPGRGGYTF. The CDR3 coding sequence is TGTGCCAGCACCTCCCCCGGGCGGGGTGGCTACACCTTC. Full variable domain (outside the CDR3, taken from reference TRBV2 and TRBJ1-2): EPEVTQTPSHQVTQMGQEVILRCVPISNHLYFYWYRQILGQKVEFLVSFYNNEISEKSEIFDDQFSVERPDGSNFTLKIRSTKLEDSAMYFCASTSPGRGGYTFGSGTRLTVV.

The CDR3 nucleotides read TGTGCCAGCACCATTGGACAGCTCCACGAGCAGTACGTC. Translating gives CASTIGQLHEQYV. The chain couples TRBV3-1 to TRBJ2-7; perhaps TRBD1 as D (6 bases). Germline V gene sequence: CDR1 LGHDT, CDR2 YNNKEL (reference sequence). The CDR3 length is 13 residues. V was pared by 7 bases and J by 5 bases, with 15 bases between.

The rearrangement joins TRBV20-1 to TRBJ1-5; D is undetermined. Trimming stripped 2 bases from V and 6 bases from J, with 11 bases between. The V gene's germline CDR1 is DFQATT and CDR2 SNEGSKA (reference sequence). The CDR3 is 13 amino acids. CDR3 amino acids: CSARPPNSQPQHF. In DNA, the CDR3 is TGCAGTGCTAGACCCCCTAATAGTCAGCCCCAGCATTTT.

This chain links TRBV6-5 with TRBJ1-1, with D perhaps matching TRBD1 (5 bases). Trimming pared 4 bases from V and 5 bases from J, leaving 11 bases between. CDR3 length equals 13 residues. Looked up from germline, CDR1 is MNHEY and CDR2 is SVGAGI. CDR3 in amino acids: CASSFREGTEAFF. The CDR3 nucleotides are TGTGCCAGCAGTTTCCGGGAGGGGACTGAAGCTTTCTTT.

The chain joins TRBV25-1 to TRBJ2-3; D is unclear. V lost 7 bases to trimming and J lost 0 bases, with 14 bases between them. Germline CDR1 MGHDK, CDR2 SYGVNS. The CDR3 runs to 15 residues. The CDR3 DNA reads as TGTGCCAGCATCTCATCGGCAGACAGCACAGATACGCAGTATTTT. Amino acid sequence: CASISSADSTDTQYF.

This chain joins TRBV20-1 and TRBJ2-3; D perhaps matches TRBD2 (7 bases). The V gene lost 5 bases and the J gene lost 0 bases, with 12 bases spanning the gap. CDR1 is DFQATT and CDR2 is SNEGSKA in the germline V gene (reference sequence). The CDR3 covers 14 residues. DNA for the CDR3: TGCAGTGCTCCTCCGGGGGGCAGCACAGATACGCAGTATTTT. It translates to CSAPPGGSTDTQYF.

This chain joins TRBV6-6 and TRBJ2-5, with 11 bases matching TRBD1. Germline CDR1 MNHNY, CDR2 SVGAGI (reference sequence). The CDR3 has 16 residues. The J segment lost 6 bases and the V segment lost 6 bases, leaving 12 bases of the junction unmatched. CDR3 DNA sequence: TGTGCCAGCAGCACCCCCCGGACAGGGGGCATGAAGACCCAGTACTTC. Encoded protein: CASSTPRTGGMKTQYF.

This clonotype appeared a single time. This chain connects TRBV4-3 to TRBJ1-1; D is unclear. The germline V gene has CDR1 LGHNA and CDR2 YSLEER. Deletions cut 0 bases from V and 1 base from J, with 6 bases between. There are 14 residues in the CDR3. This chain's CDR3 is CASSQDQRNTEAFF. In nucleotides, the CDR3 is TGCGCCAGCAGCCAAGACCAGAGGAACACTGAAGCTTTCTTT.

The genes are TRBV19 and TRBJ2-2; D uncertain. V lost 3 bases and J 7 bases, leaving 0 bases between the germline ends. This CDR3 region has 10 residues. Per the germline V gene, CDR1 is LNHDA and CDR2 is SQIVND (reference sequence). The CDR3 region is CASSIGELFF. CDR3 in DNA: TGTGCCAGTAGTATCGGGGAGCTGTTTTTT.

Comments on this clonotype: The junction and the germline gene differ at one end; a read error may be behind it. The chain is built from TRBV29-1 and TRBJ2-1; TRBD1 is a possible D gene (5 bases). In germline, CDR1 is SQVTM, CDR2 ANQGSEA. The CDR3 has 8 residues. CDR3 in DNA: TGCAGCGTTGAGGAAGGGGCCTTC. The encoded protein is CSVEEGAF.

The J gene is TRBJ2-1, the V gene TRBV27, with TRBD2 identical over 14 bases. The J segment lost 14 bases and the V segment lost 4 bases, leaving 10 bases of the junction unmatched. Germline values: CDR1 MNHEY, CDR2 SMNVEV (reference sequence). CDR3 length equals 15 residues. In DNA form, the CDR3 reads TGTGCCAGCAGTTCGAGTGGGGGACTAGCGGGAGTGAAGTTCTTC. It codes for CASSSSGGLAGVKFF.

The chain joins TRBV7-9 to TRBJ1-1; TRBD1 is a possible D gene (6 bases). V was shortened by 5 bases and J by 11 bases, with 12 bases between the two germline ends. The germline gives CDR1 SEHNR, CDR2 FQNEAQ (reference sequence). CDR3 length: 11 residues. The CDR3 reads CASSDTGYAFF. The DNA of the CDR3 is TGTGCCAGCAGCGACACAGGGTATGCTTTCTTT. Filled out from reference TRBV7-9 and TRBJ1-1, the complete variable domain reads DTGVSQNPRHKITKRGQNVTFRCDPISEHNRLYWYRQTLGQGPEFLTYFQNEAQLEKSRLLSDRFSAERPKGSFSTLEIQRTEQGDSAMYLCASSDTGYAFFGQGTRLTVV.

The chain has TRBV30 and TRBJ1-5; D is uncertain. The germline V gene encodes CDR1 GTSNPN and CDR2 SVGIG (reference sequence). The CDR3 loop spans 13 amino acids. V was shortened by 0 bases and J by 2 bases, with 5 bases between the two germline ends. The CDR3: CAWSVMGNQPQHF. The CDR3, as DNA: TGTGCCTGGAGTGTAATGGGCAATCAGCCCCAGCATTTT.

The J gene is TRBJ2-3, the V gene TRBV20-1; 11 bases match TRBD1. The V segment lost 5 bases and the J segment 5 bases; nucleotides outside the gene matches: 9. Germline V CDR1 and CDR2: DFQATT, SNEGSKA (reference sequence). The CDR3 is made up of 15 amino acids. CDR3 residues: CSAPVRDRGIDTQYF. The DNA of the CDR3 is TGCAGTGCTCCAGTCCGGGACAGGGGGATAGATACGCAGTATTTT.

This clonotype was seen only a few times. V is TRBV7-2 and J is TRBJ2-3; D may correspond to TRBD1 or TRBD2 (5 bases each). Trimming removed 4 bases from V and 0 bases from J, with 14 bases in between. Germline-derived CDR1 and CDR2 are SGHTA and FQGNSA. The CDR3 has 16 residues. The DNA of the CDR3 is TGTGCCAGCAGCTACTCGTATGGGGGTAGCACAGATACGCAGTATTTT. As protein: CASSYSYGGSTDTQYF. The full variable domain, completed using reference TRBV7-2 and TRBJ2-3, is GAGVSQSPSNKVTEKGKDVELRCDPISGHTALYWYRQSLGQGLEFLIYFQGNSAPDKSGLPSDRFSAERTGGSVSTLTIQRTQQEDSAVYLCASSYSYGGSTDTQYFGPGTRLTVL.

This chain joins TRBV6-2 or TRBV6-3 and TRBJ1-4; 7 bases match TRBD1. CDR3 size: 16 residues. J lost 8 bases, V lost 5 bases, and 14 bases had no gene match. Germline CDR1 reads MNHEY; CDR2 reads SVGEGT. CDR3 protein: CASSPFTTGRKEKLFF. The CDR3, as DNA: TGTGCCAGCAGTCCATTCACGACAGGGAGGAAGGAAAAACTGTTTTTT.

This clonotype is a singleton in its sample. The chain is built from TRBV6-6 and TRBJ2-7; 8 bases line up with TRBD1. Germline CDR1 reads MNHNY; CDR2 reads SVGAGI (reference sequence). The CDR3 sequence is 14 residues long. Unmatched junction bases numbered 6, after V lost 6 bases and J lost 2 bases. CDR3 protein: CASRRTGTTYEQYF. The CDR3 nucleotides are TGTGCCAGCAGAAGGACAGGGACAACCTACGAGCAGTACTTC.

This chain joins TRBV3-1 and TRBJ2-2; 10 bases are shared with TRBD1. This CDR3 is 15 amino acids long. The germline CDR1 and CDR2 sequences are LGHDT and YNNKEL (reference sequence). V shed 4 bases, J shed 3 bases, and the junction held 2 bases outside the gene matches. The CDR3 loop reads CASSPGQGHTGELFF. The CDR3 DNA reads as TGTGCCAGCAGCCCGGGACAGGGGCACACCGGGGAGCTGTTTTTT.

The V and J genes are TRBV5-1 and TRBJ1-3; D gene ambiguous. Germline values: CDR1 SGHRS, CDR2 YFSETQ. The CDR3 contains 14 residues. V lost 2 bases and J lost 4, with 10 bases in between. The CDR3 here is CASSFGQSGNTIYF. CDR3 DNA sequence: TGCGCCAGCAGCTTTGGGCAGTCCGGAAACACCATATATTTT. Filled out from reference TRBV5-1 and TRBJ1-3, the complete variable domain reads KAGVTQTPRYLIKTRGQQVTLSCSPISGHRSVSWYQQTPGQGLQFLFEYFSETQRNKGNFPGRFSGRQFSNSRSEMNVSTLELGDSALYLCASSFGQSGNTIYFGEGSWLTVV.

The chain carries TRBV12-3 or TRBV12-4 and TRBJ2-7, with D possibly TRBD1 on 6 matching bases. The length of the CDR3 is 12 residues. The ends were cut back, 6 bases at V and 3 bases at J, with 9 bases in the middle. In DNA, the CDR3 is TGTGCCAGCAGCCGACAGGACTACGAGCAGTACTTC. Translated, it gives CASSRQDYEQYF.

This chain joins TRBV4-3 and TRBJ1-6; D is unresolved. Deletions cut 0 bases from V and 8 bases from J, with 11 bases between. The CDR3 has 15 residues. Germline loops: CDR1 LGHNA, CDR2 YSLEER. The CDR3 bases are TGCGCCAGCAGCCAAGATGGAGTGGGGTATTCACCCCTCCACTTT. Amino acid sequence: CASSQDGVGYSPLHF.